This TCR beta chain was identified in a study of cytomegalovirus exposure and HLA in healthy donors. The PCR was carried out with 60 Vbeta primers and 13 Jbeta primers. TCRdb's copy holds only in-frame clones and misses some; the assay was immunoSEQ multiplex PCR. The table includes some 140,000 clones, around 79% detected once. The CDR3 is 16 amino acids. CDR1 and CDR2 (germline): MNHEY, SMNVEV (reference sequence). Trimming cost V 2 bases and J 3 bases; bases outside gene matches: 9. The gene calls are TRBV27 and TRBJ1-2; 7 bases align to TRBD1. The receptor was isolated from a woman between 50 and 59 years old in good health and CMV-seropositive. Material for sequencing was PBMCs. CDR3: CASSLGRGTGYYGYTF. CDR3 bases: TGTGCCAGCAGTTTAGGCAGGGGGACGGGGTACTATGGCTACACCTTC.